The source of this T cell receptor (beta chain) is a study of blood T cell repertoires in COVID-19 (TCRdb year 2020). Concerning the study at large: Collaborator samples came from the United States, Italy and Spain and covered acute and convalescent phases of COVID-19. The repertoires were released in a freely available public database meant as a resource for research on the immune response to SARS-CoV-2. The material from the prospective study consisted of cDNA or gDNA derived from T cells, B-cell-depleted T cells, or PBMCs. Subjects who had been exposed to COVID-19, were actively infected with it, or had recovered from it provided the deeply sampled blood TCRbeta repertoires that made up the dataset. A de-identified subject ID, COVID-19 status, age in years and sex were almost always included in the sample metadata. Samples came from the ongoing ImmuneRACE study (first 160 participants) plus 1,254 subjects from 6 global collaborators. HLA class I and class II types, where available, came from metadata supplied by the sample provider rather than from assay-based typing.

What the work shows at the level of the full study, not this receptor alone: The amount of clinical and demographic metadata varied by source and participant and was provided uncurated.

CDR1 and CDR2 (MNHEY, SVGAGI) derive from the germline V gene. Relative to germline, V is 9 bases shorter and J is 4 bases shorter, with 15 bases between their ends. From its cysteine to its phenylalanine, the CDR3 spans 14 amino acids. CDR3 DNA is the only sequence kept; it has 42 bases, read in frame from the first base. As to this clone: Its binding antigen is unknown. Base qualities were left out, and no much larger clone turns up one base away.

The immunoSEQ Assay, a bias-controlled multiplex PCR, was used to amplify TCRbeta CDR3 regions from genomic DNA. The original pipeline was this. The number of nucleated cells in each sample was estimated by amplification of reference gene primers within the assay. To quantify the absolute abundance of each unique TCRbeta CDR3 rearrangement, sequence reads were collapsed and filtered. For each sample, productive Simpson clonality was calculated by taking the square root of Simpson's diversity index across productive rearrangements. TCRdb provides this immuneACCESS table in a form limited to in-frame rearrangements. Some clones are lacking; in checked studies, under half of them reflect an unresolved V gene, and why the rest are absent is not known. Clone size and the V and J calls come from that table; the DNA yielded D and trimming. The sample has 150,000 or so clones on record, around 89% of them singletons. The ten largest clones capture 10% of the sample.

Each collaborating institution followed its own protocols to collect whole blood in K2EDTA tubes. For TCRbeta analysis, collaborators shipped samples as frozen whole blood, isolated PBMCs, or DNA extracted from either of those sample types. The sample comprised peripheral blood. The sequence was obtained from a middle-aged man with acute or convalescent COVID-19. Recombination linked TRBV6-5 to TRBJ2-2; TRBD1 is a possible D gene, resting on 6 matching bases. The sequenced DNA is TGTGCCAGTGAAACAGGGCTTGGCACCGGGGAGCTGTTTTTT. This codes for CASETGLGTGELFF.